This TCR beta chain was retrieved from a study of response to subunit inactivated influenza vaccine. Overall study results and limits: Few additional T cells are recruited per seasonal influenza vaccination, authors suggested.

TCRdb used MiXCR to reprocess the RT-PCR reads, holding one entry per CDR3 protein. The sample has 550,000 to 600,000 distinct CDR3 sequences, over 9.5% seen once. V was pared by 0 bases and J by 8 bases, with 7 bases of the junction left unmatched. The CDR3 is made up of 16 amino acids. CDR1 and CDR2 (germline): LNHNV, YYDKDF (reference sequence). This clonotype was seen at least ten times. What it binds is not known. The rearrangement joins TRBV15 to TRBJ2-1; 10 positions agree with TRBD2. This clonotype was sampled from a man aged 45 to 65 who received an inactivated influenza vaccine. Sequenced material: PBMCs from blood, taken on the day of vaccination. CDR3 sequence reads: CATSRDQAGGLYEQFF. DNA for the CDR3: TGTGCCACCAGCAGAGATCAAGCGGGGGGGCTCTATGAGCAGTTCTTC. The full variable domain, rest sourced from reference TRBV15 and TRBJ2-1, is DAMVIQNPRYQVTQFGKPVTLSCSQTLNHNVMYWYQQKSSQAPKLLFHYYDKDFNNEADTPDNFQSRRPNTSFCFLDIRSPGLGDTAMYLCATSRDQAGGLYEQFFGPGTRLTVL.